This TCR beta chain appears in the sequencing data of a study of blood T cells in healthy people across ages (dated by TCRdb to between 2015 and 2016). With regard to the full study: In model experiments, template switching captured roughly one uniquely barcoded TCR beta cDNA molecule for every two T cells. The study measured age-related changes in TCR beta repertoire diversity using deep sequencing normalized with unique cDNA molecular identifiers. To avoid experimental bias, donors of different ages were spread randomly across the sequencing lanes. Using the same blood draw, the study looked at two additional independent replicas of 1 million unique cDNA reads for two donors, one aged 18 to 29 and the other aged 80 or older. Donors were grouped into four age groups: young (average approximately 16 years), middle-aged (over 35), aged (around 60) and long-lived (around 80).

Libraries were constructed by 5' RACE. For sequencing, an Illumina HiSeq 2500 was employed. A second PCR of about 7 to 12 cycles was performed with a sample-barcoded 5' primer and a J-beta primer mix. Each TCR beta cDNA molecule received a unique molecular identifier from a template-switch 5' adaptor carrying 12 random nucleotides. Each sample yielded at least 2.5 million CDR3-containing paired-end reads. First-strand cDNA was synthesized from all RNA with the Mint cDNA synthesis kit, primed by a TRBC-specific oligonucleotide. Following uracil-DNA glycosylase treatment, a first 18-cycle PCR with universal primers M1SS and BC2_uni_R was performed on all cDNA. The original pipeline was this. For normalization, 1 million high-quality reads, each with a distinct molecular identifier, were randomly selected from each sample. Reads sharing molecular identifiers were discarded rather than binned into consensus sequences. CDR3 identification, clonotype clustering and error correction used MiTCR with a Q25 quality threshold and the strictest error-elimination algorithm. A nonparametric unseen species model with Euler transformation was used to estimate a lower bound on total TCR beta diversity. The public reads were reprocessed in TCRdb via fastp at Q25 and MiXCR, keeping in-frame beta chains. Under each unique CDR3 protein, matching rows form one entry showing the most common genes and DNA. TCRdb's processing, not the study's, gives the V and J calls here. This sample gives about 780,000 distinct CDR3 sequences in total; around 50% of them show up just once. The ten largest clones take up over 15% of the sample.

This clonotype was seen a handful of times. What antigen it recognizes has not been identified. No much larger clone exists at a distance of one base, and base qualities are not known. The donors were roughly 40 Caucasian individuals from Russia, aged roughly 6 to 90 years, who were systemically healthy. Each donor gave ten milliliters of peripheral blood, drawn into EDTA-treated Vacutainer tubes. PBMCs were isolated by Ficoll-Paque density-gradient centrifugation, with at least 6 million obtained per sample. Total RNA was extracted from PBMCs with Trizol reagent, with at least 5 micrograms obtained per sample. For every donor, flow cytometry on a PBMC aliquot measured the percentage of naive CD45RAhigh/CD27high T cells. Points the paper makes about the study in general: Observed TCR beta diversity per million T cells fell roughly linearly with age, and a significant reduction was already apparent by age roughly 40. The percentage of naive T cells measured by flow cytometry correlated strongly with observed TCR beta diversity. Compared with the aged group, the long-lived group had more naive CD4+ T cells, fewer expanded clones and increased TCR diversity, suggesting age selection. Estimates of total diversity based on one million sequenced T cells were regarded as lower bounds and as underestimates. Because the CMV infection status of the donors was unknown, age-related changes in expanded clonotypes may potentially have been confounded. Bulk unsorted PBMC profiling prevented conclusive comparison of naive and antigen-experienced compartments.

The origin of this receptor is a man older than 75 in good health. The sequenced sample consisted of blood.

The CDR3 amino acid sequence is: CASSLGASNEKLFF. DNA sequence: TGTGCCAGCAGTTTAGGGGCCAGTAATGAAAAACTGTTTTTT. Recombination joined TRBV12-3 or TRBV12-4 with TRBJ1-4; the D segment cannot be called with confidence. V drops 1 base and J drops 4 bases, leaving 7 bases in between. The CDR3 starts with the cysteine, ends with the phenylalanine, and has 14 residues. Left in the record is the CDR3 DNA by itself, 42 bases read in frame from the first base.